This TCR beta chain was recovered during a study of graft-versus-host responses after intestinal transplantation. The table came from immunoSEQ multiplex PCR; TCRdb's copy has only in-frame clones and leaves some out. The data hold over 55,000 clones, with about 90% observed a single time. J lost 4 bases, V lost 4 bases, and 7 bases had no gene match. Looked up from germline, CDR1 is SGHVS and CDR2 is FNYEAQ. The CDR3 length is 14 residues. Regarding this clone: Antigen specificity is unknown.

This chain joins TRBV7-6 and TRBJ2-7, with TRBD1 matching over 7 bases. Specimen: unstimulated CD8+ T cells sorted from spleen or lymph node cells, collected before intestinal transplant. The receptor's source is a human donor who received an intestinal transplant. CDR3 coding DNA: TGTGCCAGCAGCTCCGGACAGGAGCCGTACGAGCAGTACTTC. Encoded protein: CASSSGQEPYEQYF.